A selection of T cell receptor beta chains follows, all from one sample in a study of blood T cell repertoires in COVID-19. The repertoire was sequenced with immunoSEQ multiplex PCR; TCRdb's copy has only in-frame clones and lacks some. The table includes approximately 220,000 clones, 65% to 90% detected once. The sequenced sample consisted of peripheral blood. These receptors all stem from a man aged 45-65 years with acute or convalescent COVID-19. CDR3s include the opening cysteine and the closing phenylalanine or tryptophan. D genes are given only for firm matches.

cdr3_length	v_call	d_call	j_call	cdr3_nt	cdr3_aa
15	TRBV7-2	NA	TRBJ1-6	TGTGCCAGCAGCTTAGTAGGCGGGGAAAGATCACCCCTCCACTTT	CASSLVGGERSPLHF
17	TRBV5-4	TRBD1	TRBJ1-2	TGTGCCAGCAGCTTTCCTATTCGGACAGGACGTAACTATGGCTACACCTTC	CASSFPIRTGRNYGYTF
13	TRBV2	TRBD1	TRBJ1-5	TGTGCCAGCAACCGCCAGGGGGGTCAGCCCCAGCATTTT	CASNRQGGQPQHF
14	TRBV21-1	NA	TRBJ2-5	TGTGCCAGCAGCCCTCCGGGACACACGACGGAGGAGTACTTC	CASSPPGHTTEEYF
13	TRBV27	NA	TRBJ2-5	TGTGCCAGCAGTTTTAGTGGGCCGGAGACCCAGTACTTC	CASSFSGPETQYF
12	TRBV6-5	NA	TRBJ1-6	TGTGCCAGCAAGGACAACATTTCACCCCTCCACTTT	CASKDNISPLHF
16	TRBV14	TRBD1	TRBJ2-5	TGTGCCAGCAGCCAAGAATACAGGGGGCTCCTGGAGACCCAGTACTTC	CASSQEYRGLLETQYF
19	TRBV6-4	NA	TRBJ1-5	TGTGCCAGCAGTGATTGGGAGGGGACCCCTGTTAATAGCAATCAGCCCCAGCATTTT	CASSDWEGTPVNSNQPQHF
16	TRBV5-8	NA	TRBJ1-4	TGTGCCAGCAGCCCAGGCGCGGGAACAACTAATGAAAAACTGTTTTTT	CASSPGAGTTNEKLFF
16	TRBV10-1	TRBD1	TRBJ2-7	TGCGCCAGCAGTGAGAGCGGCAGGGGGTATGCCTACGAGCAGTACTTC	CASSESGRGYAYEQYF
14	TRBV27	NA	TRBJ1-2	TGTGCCAGCAGTCCCACCCGCTCCAGGGATGGCTACACCTTC	CASSPTRSRDGYTF
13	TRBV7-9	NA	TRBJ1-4	TGTGCCAGCAGCCAAAGGCAGCCTCGGGAACTGTTTTTT	CASSQRQPRELFF
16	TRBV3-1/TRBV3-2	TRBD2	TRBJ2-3	TGTGCCAGCAGCCAAATGGGGACTAGCGGGGTAGATACGCAGTATTTT	CASSQMGTSGVDTQYF
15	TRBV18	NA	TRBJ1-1	TGTGCCAGCTCACCAGTTCCAGGGGTCGACACTGAAGCTTTCTTT	CASSPVPGVDTEAFF
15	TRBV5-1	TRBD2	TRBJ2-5	TGCGCCAGCACGGGAGGGGCATCGATCCAAGAGACCCAGTACTTC	CASTGGASIQETQYF
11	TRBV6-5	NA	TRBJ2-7	TGTGCCAGCAGGGACAACTACGAGCAGTACTTC	CASRDNYEQYF
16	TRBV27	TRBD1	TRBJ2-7	TGTGCCAGCAGTTTTACCCTGCGGACAGGGAGTTACGAGCAGTACTTC	CASSFTLRTGSYEQYF
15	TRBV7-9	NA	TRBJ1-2	TGTGCCAGCAGCAACGACAGGCGTCAAAACTATGGCTACACCTTC	CASSNDRRQNYGYTF
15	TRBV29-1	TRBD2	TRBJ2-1	TGCAGCGTTGGTTGGCTAGCGGGGGGGTACAATGAGCAGTTCTTC	CSVGWLAGGYNEQFF
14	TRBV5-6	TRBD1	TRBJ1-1	TGTGCCAGCAGCCAGGGACAGATGAACACTGAAGCTTTCTTT	CASSQGQMNTEAFF
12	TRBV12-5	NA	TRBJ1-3	TGTGCTAGTGGCAACCGCATCCGGGGCATATATTTT	CASGNRIRGIYF
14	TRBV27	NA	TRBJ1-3	TGTGCCAGCAGGCCTAGTACGGGGGGAAACACCATATATTTT	CASRPSTGGNTIYF
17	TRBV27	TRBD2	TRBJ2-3	TGTGCCAGCAGTGGATTAAGGGGTTTTGCGGGGGCAGATACGCAGTATTTT	CASSGLRGFAGADTQYF
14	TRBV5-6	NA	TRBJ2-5	TGTGCCAGCAGCTTGCGGGGGACCAAAGAGACCCAGTACTTC	CASSLRGTKETQYF
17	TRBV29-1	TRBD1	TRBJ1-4	TGCAGCGTGGGGACAGGGGCGCAATATGCAACTAATGAAAAACTGTTTTTT	CSVGTGAQYATNEKLFF
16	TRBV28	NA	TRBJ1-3	TGTGCCAGCAGTCTCTCGGCAGGGGTCTCTGGAAACACCATATATTTT	CASSLSAGVSGNTIYF
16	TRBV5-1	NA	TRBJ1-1	TGCGCCAGCAGCTCGGGTGAGTTTTCCCTGAACACTGAAGCTTTCTTT	CASSSGEFSLNTEAFF
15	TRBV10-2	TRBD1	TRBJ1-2	TGCGCCAGCAGCGATACGACAGGGGTAAGTTATGGCTACACCTTC	CASSDTTGVSYGYTF